The rows below give T cell receptor beta chains drawn from one sample of a study of T cells in localized non-small cell lung cancer. Only in-frame clones appear in the TCRdb table, and some are missing; sequencing was by immunoSEQ multiplex PCR. The sample contains 800 or so clones, around 30% of which appear only once. This material consisted of normal lung tissue next to the tumor, taken before any cancer treatment. These receptors came from a woman aged 35-70 years with stage I squamous cell lung carcinoma. The CDR3 runs from the conserved cysteine through the conserved F or W. D genes are given only for firm matches. Expanded clones are given a class, and other clones once, few, many or no size at all.

clone_size j_call v_call cdr3_length d_call cdr3_aa cdr3_nt
few TRBJ2-1 TRBV30 12 NA CAWKFWDNEQFF TGTGCCTGGAAGTTTTGGGACAATGAGCAGTTCTTC
NA TRBJ2-1 TRBV11-3 15 NA CASSAQGSTGNEQFF TGTGCCAGCAGCGCACAGGGATCGACTGGCAATGAGCAGTTCTTC
few TRBJ1-1 TRBV6-8 14 TRBD1 CAISVGQVNTEAFF TGTGCCATCAGTGTAGGACAGGTCAACACTGAAGCTTTCTTT
NA TRBJ2-3 TRBV18 14 NA CASSADRSADTQYF TGTGCCAGCTCAGCTGACAGGTCCGCAGATACGCAGTATTTT
NA TRBJ1-2 TRBV11-3 15 NA CASSWTGDLNYGYTF TGTGCCAGCAGCTGGACCGGAGACCTTAACTATGGCTACACCTTC
few TRBJ1-6 TRBV6-8 12 NA CASSYPNSPLHF TGTGCCAGCAGTTATCCTAATTCACCCCTCCACTTT
NA TRBJ2-2 TRBV18 15 NA CASSLRQGDTGELFF TGTGCCAGCTCACTGAGGCAGGGCGACACCGGAGAGCTGTTTTTT
few TRBJ1-6 TRBV19 16 NA CASSPLMWDLNSPLHF TGTGCCAGTAGTCCCCTTATGTGGGACCTTAATTCACCCCTCCACTTT
NA TRBJ1-2 TRBV30 13 TRBD1 CAWRFGTGGGYTF TGTGCCTGGAGATTCGGGACAGGGGGAGGCTACACCTTC
NA TRBJ1-2 TRBV11-3 14 NA CASSLDRGNYGYTF TGTGCCAGCAGCTTGGATCGGGGAAACTATGGCTACACCTTC
few TRBJ1-2 TRBV19 15 NA CASSPYSSANYGYTF TGTGCCAGTAGTCCATACAGTTCCGCAAACTATGGCTACACCTTC
large TRBJ2-5 TRBV9 16 NA CASSLGWRDEAETQYF TGTGCCAGCAGTTTGGGTTGGAGGGACGAGGCGGAGACCCAGTACTTC
few TRBJ1-2 TRBV6-8 15 TRBD1 CASSYGTGGTRGYTF TGTGCCAGCAGTTACGGGACAGGGGGCACTCGTGGCTACACCTTC
NA TRBJ1-1 TRBV14 17 TRBD1 CASSQDPRGRANTEAFF TGTGCCAGCAGCCAAGATCCCAGGGGGCGAGCGAACACTGAAGCTTTCTTT
few TRBJ1-4 TRBV6-8 14 TRBD1 CASSPDRGIGKLFF TGTGCCAGCAGTCCGGACAGGGGGATAGGAAAACTGTTTTTT
NA TRBJ1-2 TRBV19 18 TRBD1 CASSTAGTGSPLTYGYTF TGTGCCAGTAGTACGGCCGGGACAGGGAGTCCCTTAACCTATGGCTACACCTTC
NA TRBJ1-1 TRBV11-3 14 TRBD1 CASSPGTGINEAFF TGTGCCAGCAGCCCAGGGACAGGGATCAATGAAGCTTTCTTT